The rows below give T cell receptor beta chains drawn from one sample of a study of T cells after somatic rescue of genetic block. Generated by immunoSEQ multiplex PCR, the TCRdb table keeps only in-frame clones and is missing some. This sample carries 85,000 to 100,000 clones, 90% of them seen once, and the ten largest clones take 1.5% to 2%. Sequenced material: peripheral blood mononuclear cells (PBMCs). These receptors all come from a woman between 18 and 29 years old. Both conserved end residues are part of each CDR3. Fields, in order: D gene, J gene, clone size, V gene, CDR3 protein, CDR3 DNA. The D gene is left open where the match is weak. Size is omitted from some rows. Given values are once, few, many or a class for expanded clones.

NA | TRBJ2-7 | NA | TRBV28 | CATRRRGKPYEQYF | TGTGCCACCCGGAGAAGGGGAAAGCCCTACGAGCAGTACTTC
TRBD2 | TRBJ2-2 | NA | TRBV4-1 | CASSQETSGRLAGELFF | TGCGCCAGCAGCCAAGAAACTAGCGGGAGATTGGCCGGGGAGCTGTTTTTT
TRBD2 | TRBJ2-2 | NA | TRBV7-9 | CASILDRAGASNTGELFF | TGTGCCAGCATCCTCGATAGGGCGGGAGCCTCGAACACCGGGGAGCTGTTTTTT
NA | TRBJ2-1 | NA | TRBV6-5 | CASSYSGVGVYNEQFF | TGTGCCAGCAGTTACTCAGGGGTGGGGGTGTACAATGAGCAGTTCTTC
NA | TRBJ2-1 | NA | TRBV29-1 | CSVVAVSSYNEQFF | TGCAGCGTTGTTGCGGTGAGCTCCTACAATGAGCAGTTCTTC
NA | TRBJ2-1 | NA | TRBV4-2 | CASSPGSYEQFF | TGTGCCAGCAGCCCGGGGAGCTATGAGCAGTTCTTC
NA | TRBJ2-7 | NA | TRBV6-5 | CASRGDPYEQYF | TGTGCCAGCAGGGGGGATCCCTACGAGCAGTACTTC
NA | TRBJ1-4 | NA | TRBV5-4 | CASSSWGVNEKLFF | TGTGCCAGTAGCTCCTGGGGGGTTAATGAAAAACTGTTTTTT
NA | TRBJ1-4 | few | TRBV30 | CAWSVLSQGGLFF | TGTGCCTGGAGTGTACTTTCCCAGGGTGGACTGTTTTTT
NA | TRBJ1-2 | NA | TRBV6-5 | CASSYGYSYGYTF | TGTGCCAGCAGTTACGGGTACAGTTATGGCTACACCTTC
NA | TRBJ1-3 | NA | TRBV7-8 | CASSYRQAPSSGNTIYF | TGTGCCAGCAGCTACCGACAGGCCCCGAGCTCTGGAAACACCATATATTTT
NA | TRBJ2-5 | NA | TRBV5-6 | CASSSPRGLGKTQYF | TGTGCCAGCAGCTCCCCGAGGGGCCTTGGGAAGACCCAGTACTTC
NA | TRBJ1-1 | NA | TRBV6-1 | CASREGVLTAFF | TGTGCCAGCAGGGAAGGGGTCTTGACAGCTTTCTTT